Reported below is one T cell receptor (beta chain). Using immunoSEQ multiplex PCR, the repertoire was profiled, and TCRdb retains in-frame clones only, with some absent. The data hold about 500,000 clones, with about 89% observed a single time. The sample's treatment: around 19 received Ad26.COV2.S at low or high dose, single or two shots; 5 received placebo; per-sample allocation not given. Specimens were obtained on day 63 following the first vaccine or placebo injection. An Ad26 vector expressing Wuhan-strain SARS-CoV-2 spike constituted the vaccine. The record originates from a study of Ad26.COV2.S vaccination and SARS-CoV-2 variants. The CDR3 consists of 16 residues. V lost 5 bases to trimming and J lost 3 bases; unmatched junction nucleotides: 9. Germline loops: CDR1 MDHEN, CDR2 SYDVKM.

The sequence came from a person aged 18-60 years who received the Ad26.COV2.S COVID-19 vaccine or a placebo. This material consisted of peripheral blood, taken in a trial of Ad26.COV2.S vaccine versus placebo. The chain couples TRBV28 to TRBJ2-2, with 7 positions matching TRBD1. This CDR3 reads CASSRGTALYTGELFF. The CDR3 nucleotides read TGTGCCAGCAGTCGAGGGACAGCTCTTTACACCGGGGAGCTGTTTTTT.